This entry lists 3 T cell receptor beta chains sequenced from one sample in a study of OX40 agonist ivuxolimab in advanced cancers. Sequenced by immunoSEQ multiplex PCR; TCRdb stores in-frame clones only, minus some. The profile shows 87,000 or so clones, around 87% of them singletons. The source material was CD4+ or CD8+ T cells sorted from blood, sampled in a trial of the OX40 agonist ivuxolimab. The receptors derive from an adult with an advanced solid tumor such as melanoma, head and neck, liver or kidney cancer.

The J gene is TRBJ2-7, the V gene TRBV5-1; D may correspond to TRBD1 or TRBD2 (7 bases each). This CDR3 region has 14 residues. Germline CDR1 and CDR2: SGHRS and YFSETQ. V was trimmed by 5 bases and J by 7 bases, leaving 19 bases between them. The CDR3 DNA reads as TGCGCCAGCAGTTATGACAGGGAGGGACGGGAGCAGTACTTC. Encoded protein: CASSYDREGREQYF.

This clone has only one observation. The rearrangement joins TRBV5-4 to TRBJ2-1; TRBD1 or TRBD2 may be the D gene (5 bases each). V was trimmed by 3 bases and J by 0 bases, leaving 10 bases between them. Germline V lookup: CDR1 SGHNT, CDR2 YYREEE (reference sequence). This CDR3 is 15 amino acids long. The CDR3 DNA reads as TGTGCCAGCAGCTCCGGGACGACCTCCTACAATGAGCAGTTCTTC. Protein sequence: CASSSGTTSYNEQFF.

The rearrangement links TRBV6-6 to TRBJ2-7; TRBD2 might be the D (6 bases). V gave up 6 bases and J gave up 4 bases, with 16 bases separating them. Germline loops: CDR1 MNHNY, CDR2 SVGAGI (reference sequence). The CDR3 sequence is 14 residues long. CDR3 protein: CASSRDFRGYEQYF. The CDR3 coding sequence is TGTGCCAGCAGCCGGGACTTCCGGGGTTACGAGCAGTACTTC.